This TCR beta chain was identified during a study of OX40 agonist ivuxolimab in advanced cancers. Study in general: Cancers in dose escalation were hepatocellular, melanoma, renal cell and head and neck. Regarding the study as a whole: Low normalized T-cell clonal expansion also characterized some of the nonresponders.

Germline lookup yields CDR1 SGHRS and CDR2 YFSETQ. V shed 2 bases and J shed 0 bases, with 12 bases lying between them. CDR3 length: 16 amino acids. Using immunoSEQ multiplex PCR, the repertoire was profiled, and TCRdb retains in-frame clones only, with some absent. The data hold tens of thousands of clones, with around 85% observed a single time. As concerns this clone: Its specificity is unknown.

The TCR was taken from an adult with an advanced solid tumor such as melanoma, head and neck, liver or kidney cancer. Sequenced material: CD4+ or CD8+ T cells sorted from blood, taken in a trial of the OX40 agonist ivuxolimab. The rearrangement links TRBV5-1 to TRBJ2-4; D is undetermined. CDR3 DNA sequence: TGCGCCAGCAGCTTATCAGAGACACTAGCCAAAAACATTCAGTACTTC. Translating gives CASSLSETLAKNIQYF.